The source of this T cell receptor beta chain is a study of monozygotic twins with inflammatory bowel disease. Germline CDR1 and CDR2: SGDLS and YYNGEE. This CDR3 region has 15 residues. For this clonotype: The antigen is not known.

With the 5' RACE reads reprocessed, TCRdb shows one record per CDR3 protein and no DNA. The table for this sample gives about 160,000 distinct CDR3 sequences. General study findings and limits: Possibly reflecting limited power, no difference in repertoire similarity was found between concordant and discordant twins. No single strong signal or clonotype associated with IBD was supported. IBD patients exhibited fewer clonotypes shared with other individuals than healthy twins, particularly with disease activity. Telling apart the different T cell subtypes was not possible.

This sequence originates from a human donor with ulcerative colitis or Crohn's disease, or a healthy co-twin of an affected twin (not recorded which). The sequenced sample consisted of blood. V is TRBV9 and J is TRBJ2-7. The CDR3 reads CASSIEAGSYYEQYF.